A single sample is the source of the 30 T cell receptor beta chains below, sequenced in a study of blood T cell repertoires in COVID-19. The method was immunoSEQ multiplex PCR; TCRdb's version includes in-frame clones alone and lacks a portion of them. The sample carries about 100,000 clones, 75% to 85% recorded once. Sequenced material: peripheral blood. The receptors originated from a human donor in a cohort sampled during active COVID-19.

The gene calls are TRBV30 and TRBJ2-6, with a possible D match to TRBD2 (5 bases). Germline values: CDR1 GTSNPN, CDR2 SVGIG (reference sequence). The V end lost 2 bases, the J end lost 2 bases, and 10 bases lay between the germline ends. This CDR3 is 15 amino acids long. In DNA, the CDR3 is TGTGCCTGGAGTCCCGGGGATCCTGGGGCCAACGTCCTGACTTTC. Encoded protein: CAWSPGDPGANVLTF.

This chain uses TRBV28 with TRBJ2-1; TRBD2 matches 9 bases. The CDR3 sequence is 17 residues long. In germline, CDR1 is MDHEN, CDR2 SYDVKM. Trimming took 4 bases from V and 4 from J; bases not matched to a gene: 11. CDR3 sequence: CASSSYTGTSTYNEQFF. CDR3 nucleotide sequence: TGTGCCAGCAGTTCGTATACAGGGACTAGCACATACAATGAGCAGTTCTTC.

The rearrangement joins TRBV29-1 to TRBJ2-7; D is possibly TRBD2 (5 bases). CDR3 size: 14 residues. The ends were cut back, 0 bases at V and 1 base at J, with 10 bases in the middle. CDR1 and CDR2 from the germline V gene are SQVTM and ANQGSEA. CDR3 residues: CSVEDPEGSYEQYF. DNA for the CDR3: TGCAGCGTTGAAGATCCTGAGGGTTCCTACGAGCAGTACTTC.

This chain connects TRBV7-9 to TRBJ2-5, with D possibly TRBD2 on 6 matching bases. From germline, CDR1 is SEHNR and CDR2 FQNEAQ (reference sequence). Trimming removed 5 bases from V and 4 bases from J, with 17 bases in between. The CDR3 spans 15 residues. The CDR3 DNA reads as TGTGCCAGCAGCGGAGGGGACTTCCGCACAGAGACCCAGTACTTC. Translation gives CASSGGDFRTETQYF.

The V gene is TRBV4-2, the J gene TRBJ2-3; the match to TRBD2 covers 10 bases. CDR1 and CDR2 from the germline V gene are LGHNA and YNFKEQ. This CDR3 is built from 15 residues. V shed 0 bases and J 5 bases; nucleotides not matched to a gene: 2. The CDR3 loop reads CASSQELAGLDTQYF. CDR3 nucleotides: TGTGCCAGCAGCCAAGAACTAGCGGGATTAGATACGCAGTATTTT.

This clone was found a few times. The J gene is TRBJ2-2, the V gene TRBV4-2, with no clear D. CDR1 and CDR2 from the germline V gene are LGHNA and YNFKEQ. This CDR3 is built from 15 residues. The V and J ends lost 4 bases and 1 base respectively, with 10 bases between them. CDR3 residues: CASSPPRGNTGELFF. The CDR3 region has the DNA TGTGCCAGCAGCCCCCCGCGAGGGAACACCGGGGAGCTGTTTTTT.

V and J are TRBV10-3 and TRBJ2-5; 10 bases align to TRBD1. This CDR3 spans 14 amino acids. The junction had 6 bases not matched to a gene; V was cut back by 6 bases and J by 5 bases. From germline, CDR1 is ENHRY and CDR2 SYGVKD. DNA of the CDR3: TGTGCCATCAGACGGGACAGGGGTTCGGAGACCCAGTACTTC. This sequence encodes CAIRRDRGSETQYF.

The chain employs TRBV3-1 (or the pseudogene TRBV3-2) and TRBJ1-2; 7 bases fit TRBD1. CDR1 and CDR2 (germline): LGHDT, YNNKEL (reference sequence). The CDR3 has 14 amino acids. The junction had 4 bases not matched to a gene; V was cut back by 3 bases and J by 3 bases. The CDR3 region has the DNA TGTGCCAGCAGCCAGAGGACAGGTTACTATGGCTACACCTTC. Translated: CASSQRTGYYGYTF.

The chain employs TRBV12-3 or TRBV12-4 and TRBJ1-3; D gene unclear. This CDR3 has 12 residues. The germline V and J ends were trimmed by 2 bases and 5 bases, with 4 bases remaining between them. The CDR3 nucleotides read TGTGCCAGCAGTTTACTTAGAAACACCATATATTTT. Residues: CASSLLRNTIYF.

The V gene is TRBV5-1, the J gene TRBJ2-5, with D tentatively TRBD1 (5 bases). This CDR3 has 16 residues. Germline V gene sequence: CDR1 SGHRS, CDR2 YFSETQ. Trimming removed 0 bases from V and 0 bases from J, with 12 bases in between. The CDR3 nucleotides read TGCGCCAGCAGCTTGGGGACAACCTCGTACCAAGAGACCCAGTACTTC. Its protein product is CASSLGTTSYQETQYF.

V gene TRBV5-4 combines with J gene TRBJ2-7; 7 nucleotides agree with TRBD2. V shed 3 bases and J 0 bases; nucleotides not matched to a gene: 6. This CDR3 region has 15 residues. CDR1 is SGHNT, CDR2 YYREEE, per germline (reference sequence). CDR3 loop: CASSSSGWSSYEQYF. Here the CDR3 DNA reads TGTGCCAGCAGCTCTAGCGGATGGAGCTCCTACGAGCAGTACTTC.

This rearrangement joins TRBV19 to TRBJ1-5; a possible D gene is TRBD1 (5 bases). CDR3 size: 15 residues. Trimming took off 3 bases at V and 5 bases at J, with 14 bases between the two ends. CDR1 is LNHDA and CDR2 is SQIVND in the germline V gene (reference sequence). This CDR3 reads CASSIWQAQDQPQHF. For the CDR3, the DNA is TGTGCCAGTAGTATTTGGCAGGCACAGGATCAGCCCCAGCATTTT.

The chain uses TRBV5-6 and TRBJ2-5; 10 bases map to TRBD1. This CDR3 contains 14 residues. V shed 4 bases, J shed 5 bases, and the junction held 5 bases outside the gene matches. Looked up from germline, CDR1 is SGHDT and CDR2 is YYEEEE. The CDR3 spells CASSADRGYETQYF. In nucleotides, the CDR3 is TGTGCCAGCAGCGCGGACAGGGGGTACGAGACCCAGTACTTC.

The rearrangement links TRBV14 to TRBJ2-3; TRBD2 matches 8 bases. Germline CDR1 and CDR2: SGHDN and FVKESK. J lost 1 base, V lost 4 bases, and 13 bases had no gene match. CDR3 size: 18 residues. CDR3 DNA: TGTGCCAGCAGCCGGCGGGTAGCGGGAACGACTGGCACAGATACGCAGTATTTT. This sequence encodes CASSRRVAGTTGTDTQYF.

This chain uses TRBV7-2 with TRBJ2-2; possible D gene TRBD2, 6 bases. The V end lost 1 base, the J end lost 5 bases, and 14 bases lay between the germline ends. Germline CDR1 and CDR2: SGHTA and FQGNSA. The length of the CDR3 is 16 residues. The CDR3 reads CASSLEVLAATGELFF. The CDR3 DNA is TGTGCCAGCAGCTTAGAGGTACTAGCCGCTACCGGGGAGCTGTTTTTT.

The J gene is TRBJ2-1, the V gene TRBV5-1; TRBD2 aligns across 7 bases. Germline V lookup: CDR1 SGHRS, CDR2 YFSETQ. Trimming cost V 4 bases and J 10 bases; bases outside gene matches: 11. The CDR3 loop spans 14 amino acids. CDR3 sequence: CASSTGPGGSEQFF. DNA of the CDR3: TGCGCCAGCAGCACCGGACCCGGGGGGAGCGAGCAGTTCTTC.

J is TRBJ2-1 and V is TRBV20-1; TRBD2 aligns across 9 bases. CDR3 size: 18 residues. The V gene's germline CDR1 is DFQATT and CDR2 SNEGSKA (reference sequence). The V and J ends lost 3 bases and 6 bases, in that order; junction bases with no gene match: 18. The CDR3 region has the DNA TGCAGTGCTAGTGTTTGGTCCCAGATTAGCGGGAGTATCAATGAGCAGTTCTTC. Translating it yields CSASVWSQISGSINEQFF.

DNA for the CDR3: TGCGCCAGCAGCAGAGAGTACGACAATGAGCAGTTCTTC. This encodes CASSREYDNEQFF. The chain has TRBV5-1 and TRBJ2-1; no reliable D call. CDR3 length: 13 amino acids. Germline CDR1 reads SGHRS; CDR2 reads YFSETQ. Trimming removed 4 bases from V and 5 bases from J, with 10 bases in between.

This rearrangement joins TRBV27 to TRBJ1-2; a possible D gene is TRBD1 (6 bases). The CDR3 consists of 13 residues. CDR1 is MNHEY and CDR2 is SMNVEV in the germline V gene (reference sequence). V lost 5 bases and J 8 bases, leaving 15 bases between the germline ends. CDR3 nucleotides: TGTGCCAGCAGTCCATCGACAGGCCAAGGCTACACCTTC. It yields the protein CASSPSTGQGYTF.

The V gene is TRBV3-1 (or the pseudogene TRBV3-2), the J gene TRBJ1-1, with 9 positions matching TRBD1. Germline V CDR1 and CDR2: LGHDT, YNNKEL (reference sequence). CDR3 length: 14 amino acids. V shed 2 bases, J shed 5 bases, and the junction held 3 bases outside the gene matches. The CDR3 reads CASSQWDRETEAFF. CDR3 sequence (DNA): TGTGCCAGCAGCCAATGGGACAGGGAGACTGAAGCTTTCTTT.

The chain combines TRBV28 with TRBJ2-2, with 7 bases matching TRBD1. The junction had 2 bases not matched to a gene; V was cut back by 7 bases and J by 6 bases. The CDR3 totals 12 residues. Germline-derived CDR1 and CDR2 are MDHEN and SYDVKM. CDR3 DNA: TGTGCCAGCAAGACAGGGCCCGGGGAGCTGTTTTTT. It is translated as CASKTGPGELFF.

The rearrangement uses TRBV7-9 and TRBJ1-1; 9 nucleotides line up with TRBD1. Unmatched junction bases numbered 5, after V lost 2 bases and J lost 4 bases. The germline V gene has CDR1 SEHNR and CDR2 FQNEAQ (reference sequence). The CDR3 is 15 residues long. The CDR3 loop reads CASSLTGQGPTEAFF. For the CDR3, the DNA is TGTGCCAGCAGCTTAACTGGACAGGGGCCCACTGAAGCTTTCTTT.

The genes are TRBV5-1 and TRBJ1-3; 7 bases align to TRBD1. Looked up from germline, CDR1 is SGHRS and CDR2 is YFSETQ. The CDR3 runs 13 residues. J was trimmed by 4 bases and V by 4 bases; bases with no gene match: 2. As DNA, the CDR3 is TGCGCCAGCAGCAGGGACAGCGGAAACACCATATATTTT. It encodes CASSRDSGNTIYF.

The chain couples TRBV28 to TRBJ2-7; 8 positions agree with TRBD1. Germline loops: CDR1 MDHEN, CDR2 SYDVKM. CDR3 length: 15 amino acids. Unmatched junction bases numbered 15, after V lost 10 bases and J lost 4 bases. The CDR3 DNA reads as TGTGCCACCTGCCGGAAGCCAGGGGGCAGGTACGAGCAGTACTTC. As protein: CATCRKPGGRYEQYF.

The chain combines TRBV25-1 with TRBJ1-3; D is unresolved. This CDR3 has 14 amino acids. The V gene lost 3 bases and the J gene lost 0 bases, with 6 bases spanning the gap. CDR1 is MGHDK, CDR2 SYGVNS, per germline. Here the CDR3 reads CASSDRFSGNTIYF. The CDR3 DNA reads TGTGCCAGCAGTGACCGGTTCTCTGGAAACACCATATATTTT.

The rearrangement links TRBV6-1 to TRBJ2-7, with 12 bases matching TRBD2. The ends lost 2 bases at V and 7 bases at J; junction bases unmatched: 6. Germline assignment: CDR1 MNHNS and CDR2 SASEGT. CDR3 length: 15 residues. The CDR3 bases are TGTGCCAGCAGTGAACAGTCTAGCGGGAGGGGGGAGCAGTACTTC. This codes for CASSEQSSGRGEQYF.

This chain connects TRBV19 to TRBJ2-6; a possible D gene is TRBD2 (6 bases). Trimming removed 6 bases from V and 0 bases from J, with 9 bases in between. The germline V gene encodes CDR1 LNHDA and CDR2 SQIVND (reference sequence). The CDR3 covers 15 residues. CDR3 bases: TGTGCCAGTAGGGAGGGAAGCTCTGGGGCCAACGTCCTGACTTTC. Its translation: CASREGSSGANVLTF.

The chain recombines TRBV5-1 with TRBJ1-1; TRBD1 might be the D (6 bases). With 0 bases removed from V and 5 bases from J, the gap between germline ends came to 17 bases. The CDR3 sequence is 16 residues long. The germline CDR1 and CDR2 sequences are SGHRS and YFSETQ. This CDR3 reads CASSLAPGVENTEAFF. In nucleotides, the CDR3 is TGCGCCAGCAGCTTGGCCCCAGGGGTTGAGAATACTGAAGCTTTCTTT.

This chain connects TRBV29-1 to TRBJ1-1; D is unresolved. The CDR3 loop spans 12 amino acids. Trimming shortened V by 7 bases and J by 3 bases, and 12 bases separated the two germline ends. Germline V gene lookup returns CDR1 SQVTM and CDR2 ANQGSEA. The CDR3 sequence: CSGIWGDTEAFF. Here the CDR3 DNA reads TGCAGCGGAATTTGGGGAGACACTGAAGCTTTCTTT.

This clone was detected only a few times. This chain connects TRBV29-1 to TRBJ2-1, with 9 bases matching TRBD2. J was trimmed by 2 bases and V by 1 base; bases with no gene match: 9. Per the germline V gene, CDR1 is SQVTM and CDR2 is ANQGSEA. This CDR3 region has 17 residues. The CDR3 nucleotides are TGCAGCGTTGAAGGCCAACTTAGCGGGGGAGCCTACAATGAGCAGTTCTTC. The encoded protein is CSVEGQLSGGAYNEQFF.